This paragraph covers one T cell receptor (beta chain) sequence. The germline V gene encodes CDR1 DFQATT and CDR2 SNEGSKA (reference sequence). This CDR3 comprises 16 residues. The data were taken from a study of identical twins. Via MiXCR, TCRdb re-called the 5' RACE reads, giving one row per CDR3 protein. The repertoire holds roughly 1,500,000 distinct CDR3 sequences, with more than 30% as singletons. The sequencing input was cord blood. The source is a newborn girl in good health. The gene calls are TRBV20-1 and TRBJ2-1; either TRBD1 or TRBD2 may supply D (5 bases each). The DNA end is more similar to TRBJ2-7, so the J call may be wrong. The CDR3 is CTLPGTESGSYNEQYF. The CDR3 bases are TGCACTCTACCAGGGACCGAATCCGGGTCCTACAATGAGCAGTACTTC.